The 17 T cell receptor beta chains below were found in one sample sequenced in a study of T cells in Graves' hyperthyroidism and ophthalmopathy. TCR beta CDR3 region amplification was performed from RNA transcripts. The primer set for the first-round RT-PCR of the TCR CDR3 was HTBI. TCRdb called the multiplex PCR reads again in MiXCR, with one record for every CDR3 protein. The profile shows roughly 300,000 distinct CDR3 sequences, 20% to 30% of them singletons. The sample consisted of blood. These receptor sequences come from a man between 35 and 55 years old with Graves' hyperthyroidism that later progressed to Graves' ophthalmopathy.

There are many counts of this clonotype. The chain joins TRBV6-1 to TRBJ2-2; unclear D gene. Germline V gene sequence: CDR1 MNHNS, CDR2 SASEGT. This CDR3 is 13 amino acids long. V was pared by 4 bases and J by 4 bases, with 7 bases between. The CDR3 protein is CASSVLSTGELFF. CDR3 coding DNA: TGTGCCAGCAGTGTGTTATCCACCGGGGAGCTGTTTTTT.

The gene calls are TRBV7-2 and TRBJ2-7; TRBD2 matches at 7 bases. V lost 5 bases to trimming and J lost 5 bases; unmatched junction nucleotides: 3. Germline V CDR1 and CDR2: SGHTA, FQGNSA. This CDR3 comprises 12 residues. The CDR3 loop reads CASSVAGDEQYF. DNA of the CDR3: TGTGCCAGCAGCGTGGCGGGGGACGAGCAGTACTTC.

This clonotype has a count of ten or more. The chain couples TRBV4-1 to TRBJ1-2; TRBD1 is a possible D gene (6 bases). The germline V and J ends were trimmed by 4 bases and 8 bases, with 14 bases remaining between them. The CDR3 totals 13 residues. CDR1 and CDR2 from the germline V gene are MGHRA and YSYEKL. The CDR3 reads CASSRTAFGGYTF. The CDR3 nucleotides are TGCGCCAGCAGCCGGACAGCGTTTGGGGGCTACACCTTC.

This clonotype came up many times. V gene TRBV29-1 combines with J gene TRBJ1-2; a weak D match, TRBD1 (5 bases). CDR3 length: 11 amino acids. Trimming stripped 7 bases from V and 3 bases from J, with 9 bases between. Germline V CDR1 and CDR2: SQVTM, ANQGSEA. The CDR3 sequence is CSGRTYYGYTF. The CDR3 DNA sequence: TGCAGCGGAAGGACATACTATGGCTACACCTTC.

A few counts support this clonotype. V usage is TRBV12-3 or TRBV12-4 and J usage is TRBJ1-1; unclear D gene. The CDR3 has 14 residues. Trimming cost V 6 bases and J 5 bases, with 16 bases left between them. CDR3: CASSFEGGITEAFF. The DNA of the CDR3 is TGTGCCAGCAGCTTCGAGGGTGGGATAACTGAAGCTTTCTTT.

Many counts were recorded for this clonotype. V and J are TRBV28 and TRBJ2-5; possible D gene TRBD2, 5 bases. The CDR3 covers 13 residues. V was trimmed by 5 bases and J by 5 bases, leaving 12 bases between them. In germline, CDR1 is MDHEN, CDR2 SYDVKM. The CDR3 region is CASSRTVAETQYF. In DNA form, the CDR3 reads TGTGCCAGCAGTCGGACTGTCGCCGAGACCCAGTACTTC.

This clonotype was seen ten or more times. The rearrangement uses TRBV6-2 or TRBV6-3 and TRBJ2-2; TRBD2 matches 13 bases. Germline V gene data show CDR1 as MNHEY and CDR2 as SVGEGT. The CDR3 runs to 18 residues. Losses at the gene ends were 8 bases for V and 3 bases for J; bases not matched to a gene: 12. The CDR3 DNA follows: TGTGCCAGCCGGTATGGGACTAGCGGGGTTCAGGACACCGGGGAGCTGTTTTTT. Translation gives CASRYGTSGVQDTGELFF.

This CDR3 reads CASSTITGQAYGYTF. In DNA, the CDR3 is TGTGCCAGCTCAACAATAACGGGACAGGCCTATGGCTACACCTTC. V usage is TRBV18 and J usage is TRBJ1-2; 8 positions match TRBD1. Germline assignment: CDR1 KGHSH and CDR2 LQKENI. The V gene end was trimmed by 5 bases and the J gene end by 4 bases; junction bases not matched to a gene: 9. The CDR3 has 15 residues.

This chain uses TRBV19 with TRBJ2-2; D uncertain. The germline V and J ends were trimmed by 6 bases and 0 bases, with 8 bases remaining between them. CDR1 and CDR2 (germline): LNHDA, SQIVND (reference sequence). The CDR3 is 14 amino acids. The CDR3 DNA is TGTGCCAGTAGATCTAGAGCGAACACCGGGGAGCTGTTTTTT. Protein product: CASRSRANTGELFF.

This clonotype was counted once. This sequence joins TRBV6-2 or TRBV6-3 and TRBJ1-2, with D possibly TRBD1 on 5 matching bases. With 4 bases removed from V and 5 bases from J, the gap between germline ends came to 17 bases. Germline CDR1 MNHEY, CDR2 SVGEGT. This CDR3 spans 15 amino acids. In DNA form, the CDR3 reads TGTGCCAGCAGTTCAACCGGGACCCCCTCGTATGGCTACACCTTC. This sequence encodes CASSSTGTPSYGYTF.

This clonotype was seen at least ten times. The J gene is TRBJ2-7, the V gene TRBV20-1; TRBD2 might be the D (6 bases). Germline CDR1 DFQATT, CDR2 SNEGSKA (reference sequence). The V gene lost 3 bases and the J gene lost 6 bases, with 21 bases spanning the gap. The CDR3 contains 15 residues. The DNA of the CDR3 is TGCAGTGCTAGTTACGGGACTGGGAGTTTCGGCGAGCAGTACTTC. This gives the protein CSASYGTGSFGEQYF.

This clonotype was recorded at least ten times. The chain combines TRBV20-1 with TRBJ2-5; D perhaps matches TRBD2 (6 bases). Germline V CDR1 and CDR2: DFQATT, SNEGSKA (reference sequence). The CDR3 loop spans 13 amino acids. Trimming removed 5 bases from V and 0 bases from J, with 10 bases in between. CDR3 sequence reads: CSARGSYQETQYF. CDR3 sequence (DNA): TGCAGTGCTCGGGGGAGTTACCAAGAGACCCAGTACTTC.

The chain recombines TRBV30 with TRBJ2-5; TRBD1 aligns across 9 bases. Germline CDR1 and CDR2: GTSNPN and SVGIG (reference sequence). This CDR3 has 14 residues. V lost 0 bases, J lost 2 bases, and 1 base stayed unmatched. CDR3 DNA: TGTGCCTGGAGTGTGGGGACAGGGCAAGAGACCCAGTACTTC. It encodes CAWSVGTGQETQYF.

This clonotype has ten or more counts. The chain links TRBV12-3 or TRBV12-4 to TRBJ2-5; 9 bases are a match to TRBD2. This CDR3 has 17 residues. Unmatched junction bases numbered 13, after V lost 5 bases and J lost 3 bases. The CDR3 region is CASSGGWASGVKETQYF. DNA for the CDR3: TGTGCCAGCAGTGGGGGGTGGGCTAGCGGGGTAAAAGAGACCCAGTACTTC.

J is TRBJ1-1 and V is TRBV20-1, with D perhaps TRBD1 (6 bases). Trimming cost V 6 bases and J 4 bases, with 18 bases left between them. The CDR3 runs 14 residues. CDR1 is DFQATT and CDR2 is SNEGSKA in the germline V gene (reference sequence). DNA of the CDR3: TGCAGTGCGCGCGACAGGTCTAGTATCACTGAAGCTTTCTTT. Amino acid sequence: CSARDRSSITEAFF.

This clonotype was found many times. V gene TRBV6-2 or TRBV6-3 combines with J gene TRBJ2-5; no reliable D call. Germline V gene sequence: CDR1 MNHEY, CDR2 SVGEGT. The ends were cut back, 8 bases at V and 4 bases at J, with 8 bases in the middle. This CDR3 has 11 residues. The DNA of the CDR3 is TGTGCCAGCGCCTTGGGAGAGACCCAGTACTTC. Its protein product is CASALGETQYF.

Many counts were recorded for this clonotype. This sequence joins TRBV20-1 and TRBJ2-2; D call uncertain. The CDR3 has 12 residues. V was shortened by 3 bases and J by 6 bases, with 8 bases between the two germline ends. Germline V lookup: CDR1 DFQATT, CDR2 SNEGSKA (reference sequence). The CDR3 is CSASSLAGELFF. CDR3 DNA sequence: TGCAGTGCTAGTAGCTTAGCCGGGGAGCTGTTTTTT.